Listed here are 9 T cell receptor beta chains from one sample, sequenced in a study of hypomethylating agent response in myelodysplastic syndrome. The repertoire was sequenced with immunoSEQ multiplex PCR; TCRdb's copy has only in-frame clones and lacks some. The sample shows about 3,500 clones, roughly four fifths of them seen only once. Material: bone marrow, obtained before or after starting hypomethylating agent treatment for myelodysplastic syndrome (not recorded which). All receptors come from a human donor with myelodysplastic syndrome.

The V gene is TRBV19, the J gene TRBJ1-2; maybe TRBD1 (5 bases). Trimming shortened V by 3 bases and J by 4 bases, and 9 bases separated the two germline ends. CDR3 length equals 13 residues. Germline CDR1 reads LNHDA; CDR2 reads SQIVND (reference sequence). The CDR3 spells CASSMGQGYGYTF. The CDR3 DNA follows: TGTGCCAGTAGTATGGGGCAGGGCTATGGCTACACCTTC. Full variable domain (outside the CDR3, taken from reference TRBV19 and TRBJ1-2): DGGITQSPKYLFRKEGQNVTLSCEQNLNHDAMYWYRQDPGQGLRLIYYSQIVNDFQKGDIAEGYSVSREKKESFPLTVTSAQKNPTAFYLCASSMGQGYGYTFGSGTRLTVV.

The chain's CDR3 is CASRAGPTDTQYF. The CDR3 DNA is TGTGCCAGCAGAGCGGGACCGACAGATACGCAGTATTTT. The chain joins TRBV21-1 to TRBJ2-3; the DNA was not compared with TRBD2, the D call given in the table. TRBV21-1 is an annotated pseudogene. The CDR3 contains 13 residues.

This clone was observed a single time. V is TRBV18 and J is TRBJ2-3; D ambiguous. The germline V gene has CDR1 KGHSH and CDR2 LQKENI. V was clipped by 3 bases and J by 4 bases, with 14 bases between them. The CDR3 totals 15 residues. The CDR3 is CASSPRTSPPDTQYF. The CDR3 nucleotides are TGTGCCAGCTCACCCCGCACGTCTCCCCCAGATACGCAGTATTTT. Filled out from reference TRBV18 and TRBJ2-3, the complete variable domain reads NAGVMQNPRHLVRRRGQEARLRCSPMKGHSHVYWYRQLPEEGLKFMVYLQKENIIDESGMPKERFSAEFPKEGPSILRIQQVVRGDSAAYFCASSPRTSPPDTQYFGPGTRLTVL.

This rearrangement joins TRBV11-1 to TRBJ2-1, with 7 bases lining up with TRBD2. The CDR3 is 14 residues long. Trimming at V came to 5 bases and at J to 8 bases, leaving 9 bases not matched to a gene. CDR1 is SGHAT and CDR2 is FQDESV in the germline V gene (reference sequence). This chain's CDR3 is CASSTSTSSDEQFF. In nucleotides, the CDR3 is TGTGCCAGCAGCACCTCGACTAGCTCCGATGAGCAGTTCTTC.

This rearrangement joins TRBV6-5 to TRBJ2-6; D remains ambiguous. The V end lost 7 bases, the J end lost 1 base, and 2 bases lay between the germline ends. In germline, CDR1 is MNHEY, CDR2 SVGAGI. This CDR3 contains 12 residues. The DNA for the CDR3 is TGTGCCAGCATATCTGGGGCCAACGTCCTGACTTTC. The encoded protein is CASISGANVLTF.

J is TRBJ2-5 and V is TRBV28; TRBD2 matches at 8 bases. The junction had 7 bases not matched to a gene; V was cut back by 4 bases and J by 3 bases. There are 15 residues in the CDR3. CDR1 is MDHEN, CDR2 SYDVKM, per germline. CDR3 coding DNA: TGTGCCAGCAGTTACGGGAGGGAGTTTAAAGAGACCCAGTACTTC. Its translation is CASSYGREFKETQYF.

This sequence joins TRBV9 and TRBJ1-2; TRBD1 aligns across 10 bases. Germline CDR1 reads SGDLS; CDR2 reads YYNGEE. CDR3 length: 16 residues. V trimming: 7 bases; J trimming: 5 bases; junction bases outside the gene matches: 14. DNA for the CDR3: TGTGCCAGCCGAGGTGAGACAGGGGGCATCTGGTATGGCTACACCTTC. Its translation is CASRGETGGIWYGYTF.

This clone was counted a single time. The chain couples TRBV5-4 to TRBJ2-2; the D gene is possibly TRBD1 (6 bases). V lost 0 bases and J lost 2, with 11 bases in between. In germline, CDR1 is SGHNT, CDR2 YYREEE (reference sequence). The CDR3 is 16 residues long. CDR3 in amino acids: CASSLDRVPNTGELFF. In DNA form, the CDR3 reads TGTGCCAGCAGCTTGGACAGGGTCCCCAACACCGGGGAGCTGTTTTTT.

The CDR3 loop reads CASSSGLGDEQYF. The CDR3 coding sequence is TGTGCCAGTAGTTCAGGCCTGGGGGACGAGCAGTACTTC. The chain recombines TRBV19 with TRBJ2-7, with D perhaps TRBD1 or TRBD2 (5 bases each). Germline V gene sequence: CDR1 LNHDA, CDR2 SQIVND (reference sequence). The CDR3 consists of 13 residues. Trimming took 5 bases from V and 5 from J, leaving 13 bases between them.